This T cell receptor beta chain was observed in a study of response to subunit inactivated influenza vaccine. In TCRdb, the RT-PCR reads were re-called with MiXCR into one record per CDR3 protein. The repertoire holds 800,000 to 1,000,000 distinct CDR3 sequences, 21% seen once, with 10% to 13% in the top ten. As to this clonotype: What it recognizes is unknown.

CDR3 length: 15 residues. Germline CDR1 SGHRS, CDR2 YFSETQ. Trimming at V came to 1 base and at J to 9 bases, leaving 8 bases not matched to a gene. Whole-study findings and limits: Authors proposed each seasonal influenza vaccination draws in few new T cells.

The gene calls are TRBV5-1 and TRBJ2-1; TRBD1 aligns across 9 bases. This specimen consisted of PBMCs from blood, obtained 5 days after vaccination. This clonotype originated in a man aged 50-60 years who received an inactivated influenza vaccine. The CDR3 bases are TGCGCCAGCAGCTTGCTGGGACAGGGTCAATCTGAGCAGTTCTTC. Residues: CASSLLGQGQSEQFF.